Shown below are 22 T cell receptor beta chains from a single sample sequenced in a study of cytomegalovirus exposure and HLA in healthy donors. It was with 60 Vbeta and 13 Jbeta primers that the PCR ran. The assay was immunoSEQ multiplex PCR, and TCRdb's table has in-frame clones only and misses some. The data contain 150,000 to 200,000 clones, 75% to 90% of them seen just once; the ten biggest clones take up 6.3%. Sequencing used PBMCs. These receptors all come from a man aged 35 to 55 in good health and CMV-seropositive.

The CDR3 sequence is CAIGRGPPGNTIYF. The CDR3 DNA reads TGTGCCATCGGCAGGGGGCCCCCTGGAAACACCATATATTTT. This chain connects TRBV6-4 to TRBJ1-3, with 8 bases aligning to TRBD1. Per the germline V gene, CDR1 is MRHNA and CDR2 is SNTAGT. The CDR3 consists of 14 residues. J lost 2 bases, V lost 10 bases, and 7 bases had no gene match.

This clone was picked up a small number of times. The chain couples TRBV7-3 to TRBJ2-3, with D unclear. Trimming took off 5 bases at V and 0 bases at J, with 6 bases between the two ends. The CDR3 runs 13 residues. Germline V gene sequence: CDR1 SGHTA, CDR2 FQGTGA. The CDR3, as DNA: TGTGCCAGCAGCCATACTAGCACAGATACGCAGTATTTT. It specifies CASSHTSTDTQYF.

The rearrangement links TRBV7-2 to TRBJ2-3; TRBD2 matches at 12 bases. V lost 5 bases and J lost 4; bases outside the gene matches: 7. CDR1 is SGHTA and CDR2 is FQGNSA in the germline V gene. The CDR3 runs 16 residues. This CDR3 reads CASSLRLAGASDTQYF. CDR3 DNA sequence: TGTGCCAGCAGCCTTAGACTAGCGGGGGCTTCAGATACGCAGTATTTT.

The chain recombines TRBV6-1 with TRBJ2-7, with D possibly being TRBD1 (6 bases). Germline V gene data show CDR1 as MNHNS and CDR2 as SASEGT. The CDR3 runs 13 residues. With 10 bases removed from V and 7 bases from J, the gap between germline ends came to 20 bases. The CDR3 DNA is TGTGCCACGATTACAGGGCTACGTGGGGAGCAGTACTTC. It is translated as CATITGLRGEQYF.

The chain is built from TRBV5-6 and TRBJ1-4, with 7 bases aligning to TRBD1. CDR1 is SGHDT and CDR2 is YYEEEE in the germline V gene. The CDR3 is made up of 14 amino acids. Losses at the gene ends were 4 bases for V and 8 bases for J; bases not matched to a gene: 8. The CDR3 protein is CASSLDRMSEKLFF. For the CDR3, the DNA is TGTGCCAGCAGCCTGGACAGGATGAGCGAAAAACTGTTTTTT. The variable domain in full, with the rest retrieved from reference TRBV5-6 and TRBJ1-4, is DAGVTQSPTHLIKTRGQQVTLRCSPKSGHDTVSWYQQALGQGPQFIFQYYEEEERQRGNFPDRFSGHQFPNYSSELNVNALLLGDSALYLCASSLDRMSEKLFFGSGTQLSVL.

The V gene is TRBV5-6, the J gene TRBJ2-1; 10 bases are a match to TRBD2. This CDR3 has 15 residues. From germline, CDR1 is SGHDT and CDR2 YYEEEE. J lost 10 bases, V lost 0 bases, and 7 bases had no gene match. CDR3 residues: CASSLGLAGAREQFF. The CDR3 bases are TGTGCCAGCAGCTTGGGTCTAGCGGGGGCCAGGGAGCAGTTCTTC.

This clone was found once. This chain links TRBV30 with TRBJ2-1, with a possible D match to TRBD1 (5 bases). The CDR3 is made up of 17 amino acids. CDR1 and CDR2 from the germline V gene are GTSNPN and SVGIG (reference sequence). The V end was cut by 3 bases, the J end by 8 bases, with 26 bases between. The CDR3 loop reads CAWSAGLLVPETYEQFF. The CDR3 region has the DNA TGTGCCTGGAGCGCAGGGTTACTCGTCCCCGAGACCTATGAGCAGTTCTTC. Together with reference TRBV30 and TRBJ2-1, the CDR3 gives the full variable domain: SQTIHQWPATLVQPVGSPLSLECTVEGTSNPNLYWYRQAAGRGLQLLFYSVGIGQISSEVPQNLSASRPQDRQFILSSKKLLLSDSGFYLCAWSAGLLVPETYEQFFGPGTRLTVL.

The chain has TRBV2 and TRBJ1-6; 8 nucleotides align to TRBD1. The J segment lost 7 bases and the V segment lost 2 bases, leaving 13 bases of the junction unmatched. CDR3 length equals 18 residues. From germline, CDR1 is SNHLY and CDR2 FYNNEI. The CDR3 bases are TGTGCCAGCAGTGAAAAACTACTCCGGGACAGGCACAATTCACCCCTCCACTTT. Protein: CASSEKLLRDRHNSPLHF.

The rearrangement joins TRBV19 to TRBJ2-3, with D hard to call. Germline lookup yields CDR1 LNHDA and CDR2 SQIVND (reference sequence). V gave up 3 bases and J gave up 0 bases, with 10 bases separating them. The CDR3 is made up of 15 amino acids. The CDR3 sequence is CASSILARSTDTQYF. As DNA, the CDR3 is TGTGCCAGTAGTATCCTCGCCAGGAGCACAGATACGCAGTATTTT.

This clone was seen only once. The V gene is TRBV6-6, the J gene TRBJ1-4; the match to TRBD1 covers 7 bases. The CDR3 has 16 amino acids. J gave up 8 bases and V 5 bases, and 14 bases lay outside the gene matches. Germline CDR1 MNHNY, CDR2 SVGAGI (reference sequence). In DNA, the CDR3 is TGTGCCAGCAGTGGTATCCCGGGACAGTGGAGGGAAAAACTGTTTTTT. Protein: CASSGIPGQWREKLFF.

This clone was observed once. The rearrangement uses TRBV25-1 and TRBJ2-1; 8 bases are a match to TRBD1. V lost 2 bases and J lost 7; bases outside the gene matches: 16. CDR3 length equals 18 residues. Germline V gives CDR1 MGHDK, CDR2 SYGVNS. CDR3 amino acids: CASSESIRQGAFKNEQFF. The CDR3 DNA reads as TGTGCCAGCAGTGAAAGTATCCGCCAGGGGGCTTTTAAGAATGAGCAGTTCTTC.

The V gene is TRBV6-4, the J gene TRBJ2-5; 10 bases align to TRBD2. V was clipped by 7 bases and J by 2 bases; unmatched bases: 7. The CDR3 loop spans 15 amino acids. CDR1 is MRHNA, CDR2 SNTAGT, per germline. The CDR3 nucleotides read TGTGCCAGCACTGTAGCGGGGGGCATTCAAGAGACCCAGTACTTC. Encoded protein: CASTVAGGIQETQYF.

The chain recombines TRBV5-6 with TRBJ2-3; 7 bases match TRBD2. The junction had 3 bases not matched to a gene; V was cut back by 1 base and J by 1 base. Germline CDR1 SGHDT, CDR2 YYEEEE. The CDR3 sequence is 15 residues long. CDR3 loop: CASSLPGGGTDTQYF. The CDR3 nucleotides are TGTGCCAGCAGCTTGCCGGGGGGAGGCACAGATACGCAGTATTTT.

This clone has a single count. The J gene is TRBJ2-1, the V gene TRBV18; D remains unclear. Germline lookup yields CDR1 KGHSH and CDR2 LQKENI. V gave up 1 base and J gave up 8 bases, with 15 bases separating them. This CDR3 has 15 residues. The CDR3 loop reads CASSPRVFRGDEQFF. CDR3 sequence (DNA): TGTGCCAGCTCACCACGGGTTTTCAGAGGCGATGAGCAGTTCTTC.

V is TRBV5-6 and J is TRBJ1-1, with D unresolved. Trimming cost V 3 bases and J 5 bases, with 8 bases left between them. Germline CDR1 is SGHDT and CDR2 is YYEEEE. The CDR3 sequence is 12 residues long. DNA for the CDR3: TGTGCCAGCAGCTATATCGGTACTGAAGCTTTCTTT. Encoded protein: CASSYIGTEAFF.

This chain uses TRBV30 with TRBJ1-1, with TRBD1 as a possible D gene (6 bases). V shed 1 base and J shed 2 bases, with 11 bases lying between them. CDR1 is GTSNPN and CDR2 is SVGIG in the germline V gene (reference sequence). The CDR3 covers 14 residues. Here the CDR3 DNA reads TGTGCCTGGAGTGATGGGGGCCTCAACACTGAAGCTTTCTTT. Its translation is CAWSDGGLNTEAFF. Together with reference TRBV30 and TRBJ1-1, the CDR3 gives the full variable domain: SQTIHQWPATLVQPVGSPLSLECTVEGTSNPNLYWYRQAAGRGLQLLFYSVGIGQISSEVPQNLSASRPQDRQFILSSKKLLLSDSGFYLCAWSDGGLNTEAFFGQGTRLTVV.

V and J are TRBV27 and TRBJ2-3; D perhaps matches TRBD2 (6 bases). Trimming stripped 5 bases from V and 5 bases from J, with 8 bases between. Germline V gives CDR1 MNHEY, CDR2 SMNVEV (reference sequence). The CDR3 loop spans 12 amino acids. CDR3 bases: TGTGCCAGCAGTCCGGGGGTAGATACGCAGTATTTT. Its translation: CASSPGVDTQYF.

V gene TRBV10-3 combines with J gene TRBJ2-7, with TRBD2 identical over 12 bases. The CDR3 length is 14 residues. The germline V gene encodes CDR1 ENHRY and CDR2 SYGVKD. V was pared by 6 bases and J by 4 bases, with 4 bases of the junction left unmatched. This CDR3 reads CAISAGLAGYEQYF. CDR3 in DNA: TGTGCCATCAGCGCGGGACTAGCGGGTTACGAGCAGTACTTC.

The V gene is TRBV4-3, the J gene TRBJ1-2; 8 bases align to TRBD1. Trimming cost V 2 bases and J 2 bases; bases outside gene matches: 10. This CDR3 region has 17 residues. Germline V lookup: CDR1 LGHNA, CDR2 YSLEER. CDR3 coding DNA: TGCGCCAGCAGCCAATCCCCCCTAACAGGGGGAAACTATGGCTACACCTTC. Its translation: CASSQSPLTGGNYGYTF.

This chain uses TRBV27 with TRBJ2-3, with D tentatively TRBD1 (6 bases). The germline CDR1 and CDR2 sequences are MNHEY and SMNVEV (reference sequence). The CDR3 contains 16 residues. Trimming left V 6 bases short and J 4 bases short, with 20 bases between. CDR3 sequence (DNA): TGTGCCAGCAGGAGTCCAGTGGACAGTGTACCAGATACGCAGTATTTT. Translation gives CASRSPVDSVPDTQYF.

The chain couples TRBV4-1 to TRBJ2-2; TRBD2 matches 9 bases. This CDR3 contains 17 residues. Germline trimming cut 1 base from V and 7 bases from J; bases unmatched to any gene: 10. Germline V gene sequence: CDR1 MGHRA, CDR2 YSYEKL. The CDR3 bases are TGCGCCAGCAGCCAAGTTGACCAGCTAGCGGGGATCGGGGAGCTGTTTTTT. Protein product: CASSQVDQLAGIGELFF.

V and J are TRBV10-3 and TRBJ2-1; D is perhaps TRBD1 (5 bases). This CDR3 spans 15 amino acids. Germline V gene lookup returns CDR1 ENHRY and CDR2 SYGVKD. Trimming cost V 5 bases and J 4 bases, with 15 bases left between them. The CDR3 is CAISPGSLAYNEQFF. CDR3 nucleotides: TGTGCCATCAGTCCAGGGTCCCTCGCATACAATGAGCAGTTCTTC.